Sequencing of this T cell receptor (beta chain) was carried out in a study of blood T cell repertoires in COVID-19. Study-wide context: Researchers got acute and convalescent COVID-19 samples from the United States, Italy and Spain.

Data came from immunoSEQ multiplex PCR; TCRdb stores just in-frame clones and leaves some out. This sample has some 330,000 clones; about 90% occur once, and the top ten carry over 4.5%. The germline gives CDR1 LGHDT, CDR2 YNNKEL (reference sequence). The CDR3 sequence is 16 residues long. Trimming stripped 1 base from V and 7 bases from J, with 19 bases between. Enrollees, about 18 to 95 years old, lived in 24 US areas. Cohorts were based on clinical histories the participants reported. Recovery among Cohort 3 donors was established by two negative PCRs, clearance, or symptom resolution. The clonotype was recovered from a man aged 25-40 years who had recovered from COVID-19. V is TRBV3-1 (or the pseudogene TRBV3-2) and J is TRBJ2-5, with a weak D call TRBD2 (6 bases). Sequences were obtained from PBMCs or T cells enriched from blood (not recorded which). The CDR3 region has the DNA TGTGCCAGCAGCCAAGCGGGGGACCTATTATGGGGGACCCAGTACTTC. Translating gives CASSQAGDLLWGTQYF.